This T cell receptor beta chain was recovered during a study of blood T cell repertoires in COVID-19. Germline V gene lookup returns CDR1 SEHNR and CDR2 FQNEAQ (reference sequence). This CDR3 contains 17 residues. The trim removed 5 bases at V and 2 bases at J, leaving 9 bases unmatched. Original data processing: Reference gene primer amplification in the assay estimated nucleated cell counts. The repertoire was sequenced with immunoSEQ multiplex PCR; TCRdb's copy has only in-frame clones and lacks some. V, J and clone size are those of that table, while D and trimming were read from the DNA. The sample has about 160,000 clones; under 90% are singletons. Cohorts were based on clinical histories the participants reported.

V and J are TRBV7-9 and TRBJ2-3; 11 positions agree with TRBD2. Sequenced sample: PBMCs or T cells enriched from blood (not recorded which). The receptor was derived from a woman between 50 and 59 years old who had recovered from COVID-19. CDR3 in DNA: TGTGCCAGCAGCCGGGAAGGGGGACTAGCGGCCACAGATACGCAGTATTTT. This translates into CASSREGGLAATDTQYF.